These T cell receptor beta chains were read from a single sample in a study of T cells in Graves' hyperthyroidism and ophthalmopathy. One entry per CDR3 protein, called by TCRdb with MiXCR from the multiplex PCR reads. The table lists roughly 840,000 distinct CDR3 sequences, around 39% of them singletons. The source material was blood. The receptor source for this set is a man between 18 and 29 years old with Graves' hyperthyroidism. CDR3s include the opening cysteine and the closing phenylalanine or tryptophan. The order of the fields is D gene, V gene, J gene, CDR3 length, clone size, CDR3 protein, CDR3 DNA. The D gene is left open where the match is weak. Size is stated for part of the rows, as once, few or many counts, or as a class when the clone is expanded.

D gene: .
V gene: TRBV7-9
J gene: TRBJ2-2
CDR3 length: 13
clone size: .
CDR3 protein: CASSSSRGEELFF
CDR3 DNA: TGTGCCAGCAGCTCCTCCCGCGGGGAGGAGCTGTTTTTT

D gene: .
V gene: TRBV2
J gene: TRBJ1-6
CDR3 length: 13
clone size: .
CDR3 protein: CASRTDDNSPLHF
CDR3 DNA: TGTGCCAGCCGGACAGACGATAATTCACCCCTCCACTTT

D gene: TRBD1
V gene: TRBV15
J gene: TRBJ1-5
CDR3 length: 18
clone size: many
CDR3 protein: CATSRGPGQGAGNQPQHF
CDR3 DNA: TGTGCCACCAGCAGAGGACCGGGACAGGGAGCGGGCAATCAGCCCCAGCATTTT

D gene: .
V gene: TRBV5-1
J gene: TRBJ1-6
CDR3 length: 15
clone size: .
CDR3 protein: CASSLERAYNSPLHF
CDR3 DNA: TGCGCCAGCAGCTTAGAACGGGCCTATAATTCACCCCTCCACTTT

D gene: TRBD2
V gene: TRBV24-1
J gene: TRBJ2-3
CDR3 length: 14
clone size: .
CDR3 protein: CATSGSRSTDTQYF
CDR3 DNA: TGCGCCACCAGCGGGAGTCGAAGCACAGATACGCAGTATTTT

D gene: .
V gene: TRBV9
J gene: TRBJ2-7
CDR3 length: 14
clone size: .
CDR3 protein: CASSVEGVGHEQYF
CDR3 DNA: TGTGCCAGCAGCGTAGAGGGGGTGGGCCACGAGCAGTACTTC

D gene: .
V gene: TRBV6-6
J gene: TRBJ1-1
CDR3 length: 12
clone size: .
CDR3 protein: CATISRNTEAFF
CDR3 DNA: TGTGCCACCATAAGCAGGAACACTGAAGCTTTCTTT

D gene: .
V gene: TRBV5-1
J gene: TRBJ1-1
CDR3 length: 14
clone size: .
CDR3 protein: CASKGGERGFEAFF
CDR3 DNA: TGCGCCAGCAAGGGTGGCGAGCGAGGGTTCGAAGCTTTCTTT

D gene: TRBD1
V gene: TRBV12-3/TRBV12-4
J gene: TRBJ1-1
CDR3 length: 11
clone size: .
CDR3 protein: CASSRTGDAFF
CDR3 DNA: TGTGCCAGCAGCCGGACAGGGGACGCTTTCTTT

D gene: .
V gene: TRBV9
J gene: TRBJ1-6
CDR3 length: 13
clone size: few
CDR3 protein: CASSGSERSPLHF
CDR3 DNA: TGTGCCAGCTCTGGGTCAGAGCGGTCACCCCTCCACTTT

D gene: TRBD1
V gene: TRBV15
J gene: TRBJ1-1
CDR3 length: 15
clone size: few
CDR3 protein: CATSRPGQGVTEAFF
CDR3 DNA: TGTGCCACCAGCCGACCGGGACAGGGTGTAACTGAAGCTTTCTTT

D gene: TRBD1
V gene: TRBV10-3
J gene: TRBJ1-5
CDR3 length: 14
clone size: .
CDR3 protein: CATSGTGGNQPQHF
CDR3 DNA: TGTGCCACTTCCGGGACAGGGGGCAATCAGCCCCAGCATTTT

D gene: .
V gene: TRBV5-4
J gene: TRBJ1-4
CDR3 length: 13
clone size: few
CDR3 protein: CASSPVIREKLFF
CDR3 DNA: TGTGCCAGCAGCCCGGTCATCCGGGAAAAACTGTTTTTT

D gene: TRBD1
V gene: TRBV5-8
J gene: TRBJ1-2
CDR3 length: 14
clone size: .
CDR3 protein: CASSSDRVNYGYTF
CDR3 DNA: TGTGCCAGCAGCTCGGACAGGGTTAACTATGGCTACACCTTC

D gene: .
V gene: TRBV7-9
J gene: TRBJ2-2
CDR3 length: 16
clone size: .
CDR3 protein: CASSPPRGRNTGELFF
CDR3 DNA: TGTGCCAGCAGTCCCCCACGGGGGAGGAACACCGGGGAGCTGTTTTTT

D gene: TRBD2
V gene: TRBV12-3/TRBV12-4
J gene: TRBJ2-5
CDR3 length: 15
clone size: .
CDR3 protein: CASSQTSGGLETQYF
CDR3 DNA: TGTGCCAGCAGTCAAACTAGCGGGGGGTTAGAGACCCAGTACTTC

D gene: .
V gene: TRBV6-2/TRBV6-3
J gene: TRBJ1-5
CDR3 length: 13
clone size: .
CDR3 protein: CASRGASNQPQHF
CDR3 DNA: TGTGCCAGCAGAGGGGCGAGCAATCAGCCCCAGCATTTT

D gene: .
V gene: TRBV20-1
J gene: TRBJ1-2
CDR3 length: 12
clone size: .
CDR3 protein: CSASRGPYGYTF
CDR3 DNA: TGCAGTGCTAGCAGGGGACCCTATGGCTACACCTTC

D gene: .
V gene: TRBV6-5
J gene: TRBJ1-1
CDR3 length: 14
clone size: .
CDR3 protein: CASTGRIGNTEAFF
CDR3 DNA: TGTGCCAGCACCGGCCGCATCGGGAACACTGAAGCTTTCTTT

D gene: .
V gene: TRBV7-9
J gene: TRBJ2-3
CDR3 length: 14
clone size: .
CDR3 protein: CASSSTLQGGTQYF
CDR3 DNA: TGTGCCAGCAGCTCCACCCTACAGGGCGGTACGCAGTATTTT

D gene: .
V gene: TRBV4-1
J gene: TRBJ1-1
CDR3 length: 13
clone size: few
CDR3 protein: CASSQGWGTEAFF
CDR3 DNA: TGCGCCAGCAGCCAAGGTTGGGGGACTGAAGCTTTCTTT

D gene: TRBD2
V gene: TRBV5-1
J gene: TRBJ2-7
CDR3 length: 15
clone size: .
CDR3 protein: CASSVRASGSYEQYF
CDR3 DNA: TGTGCCAGCAGCGTCCGGGCTAGCGGCTCCTACGAGCAGTACTTC

D gene: .
V gene: TRBV9
J gene: TRBJ1-4
CDR3 length: 14
clone size: many
CDR3 protein: CASSVRGTGNELFF
CDR3 DNA: TGTGCCAGCAGCGTAAGAGGGACCGGTAATGAACTGTTTTTT

D gene: .
V gene: TRBV2
J gene: TRBJ2-7
CDR3 length: 12
clone size: .
CDR3 protein: CASSEGDYEQYF
CDR3 DNA: TGTGCCAGCAGCGAAGGGGACTACGAGCAGTACTTC

D gene: .
V gene: TRBV20-1
J gene: TRBJ2-5
CDR3 length: 13
clone size: .
CDR3 protein: CSARASMGETQYF
CDR3 DNA: TGCAGTGCTAGGGCCTCGATGGGGGAGACCCAGTACTTC

D gene: TRBD1
V gene: TRBV12-3/TRBV12-4
J gene: TRBJ1-6
CDR3 length: 13
clone size: .
CDR3 protein: CASRRLQGEPLHF
CDR3 DNA: TGTGCCAGCAGAAGACTCCAGGGGGAACCCCTCCACTTT

D gene: TRBD1
V gene: TRBV7-9
J gene: TRBJ2-7
CDR3 length: 15
clone size: .
CDR3 protein: CASSPDGTAAYEQYF
CDR3 DNA: TGTGCCAGCAGCCCCGACGGGACAGCTGCCTACGAGCAGTACTTC

D gene: TRBD1
V gene: TRBV20-1
J gene: TRBJ1-1
CDR3 length: 13
clone size: few
CDR3 protein: CSARVGQLSEAFF
CDR3 DNA: TGCAGTGCTAGAGTGGGACAGTTGTCCGAAGCTTTCTTT

D gene: .
V gene: TRBV9
J gene: TRBJ1-5
CDR3 length: 13
clone size: .
CDR3 protein: CASSVVPGQPQHF
CDR3 DNA: TGTGCCAGCAGCGTAGTCCCCGGGCAGCCCCAGCATTTT

D gene: TRBD2
V gene: TRBV6-5
J gene: TRBJ2-5
CDR3 length: 15
clone size: few
CDR3 protein: CASREGLAVQETQYF
CDR3 DNA: TGTGCCAGCAGAGAGGGACTAGCGGTCCAAGAGACCCAGTACTTC

D gene: TRBD1
V gene: TRBV2
J gene: TRBJ1-1
CDR3 length: 14
clone size: many
CDR3 protein: CASNRDRASTEAFF
CDR3 DNA: TGTGCCAGCAATCGGGACAGGGCAAGCACTGAAGCTTTCTTT

D gene: TRBD2
V gene: TRBV20-1
J gene: TRBJ2-7
CDR3 length: 13
clone size: few
CDR3 protein: CSAGLAGGYEQYF
CDR3 DNA: TGCAGTGCTGGACTAGCGGGGGGCTACGAGCAGTACTTC

D gene: .
V gene: TRBV10-3
J gene: TRBJ1-5
CDR3 length: 15
clone size: .
CDR3 protein: CASRTRGLSNQPQHF
CDR3 DNA: TGTGCCAGCCGCACCCGGGGACTGTCTAATCAGCCCCAGCATTTT

D gene: TRBD1
V gene: TRBV29-1
J gene: TRBJ2-2
CDR3 length: 14
clone size: few
CDR3 protein: CSALGTGGIGELFF
CDR3 DNA: TGCAGCGCGCTCGGGACAGGGGGCATCGGGGAGCTGTTTTTT

D gene: TRBD1
V gene: TRBV19
J gene: TRBJ1-2
CDR3 length: 12
clone size: .
CDR3 protein: CASSATGHGYTF
CDR3 DNA: TGTGCCAGTAGTGCGACAGGGCATGGCTACACCTTC

D gene: .
V gene: TRBV20-1
J gene: TRBJ1-4
CDR3 length: 14
clone size: few
CDR3 protein: CSAQPGGEDEKLFF
CDR3 DNA: TGCAGTGCACAGCCCGGGGGGGAAGATGAAAAACTGTTTTTT